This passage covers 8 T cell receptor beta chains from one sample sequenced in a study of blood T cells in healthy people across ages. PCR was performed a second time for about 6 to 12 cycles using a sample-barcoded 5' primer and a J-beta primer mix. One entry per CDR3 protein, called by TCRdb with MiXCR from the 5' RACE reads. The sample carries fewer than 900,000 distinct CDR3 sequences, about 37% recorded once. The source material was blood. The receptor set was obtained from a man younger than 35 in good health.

CDR3 sequence (DNA): TGTGCCAGCACCCAGGGGGCCCATCAGCCCCAGCATTTT. Translated, it gives CASTQGAHQPQHF. This sequence joins TRBV12-3 or TRBV12-4 and TRBJ1-5; the match to TRBD1 covers 8 bases. The CDR3 sequence is 13 residues long. V lost 7 bases, J lost 5 bases, and 4 bases stayed unmatched.

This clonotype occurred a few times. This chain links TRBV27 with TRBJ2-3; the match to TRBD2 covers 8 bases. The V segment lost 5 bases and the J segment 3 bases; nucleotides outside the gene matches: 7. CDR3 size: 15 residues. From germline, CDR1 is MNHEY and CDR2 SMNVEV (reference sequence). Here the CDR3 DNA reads TGTGCCAGCAGTCTCCTCCAGCGGGGGACAGATACGCAGTATTTT. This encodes CASSLLQRGTDTQYF.

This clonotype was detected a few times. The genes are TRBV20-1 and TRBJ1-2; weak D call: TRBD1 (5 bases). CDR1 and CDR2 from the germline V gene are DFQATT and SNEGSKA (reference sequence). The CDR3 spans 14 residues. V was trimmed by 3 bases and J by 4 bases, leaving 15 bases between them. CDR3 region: CSASLPGRRYGYTF. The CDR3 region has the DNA TGCAGTGCTAGTTTACCGGGACGTCGCTATGGCTACACCTTC.

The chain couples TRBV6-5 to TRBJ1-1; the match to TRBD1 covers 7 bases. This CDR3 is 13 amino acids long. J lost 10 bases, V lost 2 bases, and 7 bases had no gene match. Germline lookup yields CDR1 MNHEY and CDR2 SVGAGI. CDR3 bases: TGTGCCAGCAGTTACAGCAGGGGGGATGTAGCTTTCTTT. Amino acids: CASSYSRGDVAFF.

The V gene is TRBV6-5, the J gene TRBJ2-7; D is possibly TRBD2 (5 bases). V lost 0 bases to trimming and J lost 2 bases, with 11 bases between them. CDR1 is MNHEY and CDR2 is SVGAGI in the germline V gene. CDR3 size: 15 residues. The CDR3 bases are TGTGCCAGCAGTTACTCCAGGACTGAGACCTACGAGCAGTACTTC. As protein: CASSYSRTETYEQYF.

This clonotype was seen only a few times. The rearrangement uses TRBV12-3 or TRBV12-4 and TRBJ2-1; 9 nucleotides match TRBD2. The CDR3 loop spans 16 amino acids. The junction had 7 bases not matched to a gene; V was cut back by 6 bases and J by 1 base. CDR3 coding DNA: TGTGCCAGCAGAGCGGGGGGAGCAGAGTCCTACAATGAGCAGTTCTTC. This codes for CASRAGGAESYNEQFF.

The CDR3 spells CASSFGTGSGNTIYF. CDR3 DNA: TGTGCCAGCAGCTTTGGGACAGGCTCTGGAAACACCATATATTTT. The chain employs TRBV7-2 and TRBJ1-3; 8 bases match TRBD1. After removal of 3 bases from V and 0 bases from J, the junction contained 1 base not matched to a gene. Germline V gene lookup returns CDR1 SGHTA and CDR2 FQGNSA. This CDR3 has 15 amino acids.

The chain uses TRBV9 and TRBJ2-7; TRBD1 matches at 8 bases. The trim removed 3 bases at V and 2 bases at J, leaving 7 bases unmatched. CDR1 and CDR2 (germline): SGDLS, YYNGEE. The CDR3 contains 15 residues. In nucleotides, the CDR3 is TGTGCCAGCAGCGAGAGTGGACAGGGCGCCTACGAGCAGTACTTC. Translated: CASSESGQGAYEQYF. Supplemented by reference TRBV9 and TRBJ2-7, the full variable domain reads DSGVTQTPKHLITATGQRVTLRCSPRSGDLSVYWYQQSLDQGLQFLIQYYNGEERAKGNILERFSAQQFPDLHSELNLSSLELGDSALYFCASSESGQGAYEQYFGPGTRLTVT.